Presented here are 24 T cell receptor beta chains from one specimen sequenced in a study of cytomegalovirus exposure and HLA in healthy donors. The PCR used 60 Vbeta and 13 Jbeta primers. Some clones are missing from TCRdb's copy, which holds only in-frame ones; the method was immunoSEQ multiplex PCR. Its listing shows tens of thousands of clones. The sample was PBMCs. The receptors originated from a man younger than 40 in good health and CMV-seropositive.

The V and J genes are TRBV5-6 and TRBJ1-2, with D possibly being TRBD1 (6 bases). The CDR3 totals 16 residues. Germline V gives CDR1 SGHDT, CDR2 YYEEEE. V was pared by 2 bases and J by 1 base, with 15 bases between. The CDR3 DNA follows: TGTGCCAGCAGCTTCTCCGGGACAAGGGTTAACTATGGCTACACCTTC. It encodes CASSFSGTRVNYGYTF.

The CDR3 DNA follows: TGTGCCAGCAGTCAGACCCCTCAAGCGTACGAGCAGTACTTC. Residues: CASSQTPQAYEQYF. The gene calls are TRBV25-1 and TRBJ2-7; D gene uncertain. With 5 bases removed from V and 4 bases from J, the gap between germline ends came to 15 bases. There are 14 residues in the CDR3. Germline loops: CDR1 MGHDK, CDR2 SYGVNS.

The rearrangement joins TRBV19 to TRBJ1-4; D gene unclear. The CDR3 extends over 13 amino acids. The V and J ends lost 8 bases and 8 bases respectively, with 15 bases between them. Looked up from germline, CDR1 is LNHDA and CDR2 is SQIVND (reference sequence). The CDR3 protein is CASESHLAEKLFF. The CDR3 DNA reads as TGTGCCAGTGAGAGTCATCTAGCGGAAAAACTGTTTTTT. Full variable domain (remainder filled in from reference TRBV19 and TRBJ1-4): DGGITQSPKYLFRKEGQNVTLSCEQNLNHDAMYWYRQDPGQGLRLIYYSQIVNDFQKGDIAEGYSVSREKKESFPLTVTSAQKNPTAFYLCASESHLAEKLFFGSGTQLSVL.

CDR3 residues: CAWSTGVTKTQYF. DNA of the CDR3: TGTGCCTGGAGTACGGGGGTCACGAAGACCCAGTACTTC. V gene TRBV30 combines with J gene TRBJ2-5; D is perhaps TRBD2 (6 bases). From germline, CDR1 is GTSNPN and CDR2 SVGIG (reference sequence). This CDR3 spans 13 amino acids. V gave up 2 bases and J gave up 6 bases, with 13 bases separating them.

The rearrangement joins TRBV30 to TRBJ1-2, with D uncertain. Germline V gene lookup returns CDR1 GTSNPN and CDR2 SVGIG (reference sequence). This CDR3 has 12 amino acids. V lost 1 base, J lost 4 bases, and 7 bases lay in between. The chain's CDR3 is CAWSEGVYGYTF. CDR3 in DNA: TGTGCCTGGAGTGAGGGAGTCTATGGCTACACCTTC. The full variable domain, in which reference TRBV30 and TRBJ1-2 provide the parts outside the CDR3, is SQTIHQWPATLVQPVGSPLSLECTVEGTSNPNLYWYRQAAGRGLQLLFYSVGIGQISSEVPQNLSASRPQDRQFILSSKKLLLSDSGFYLCAWSEGVYGYTFGSGTRLTVV.

The V gene is TRBV29-1, the J gene TRBJ2-7; 8 bases agree with TRBD2. Unmatched junction bases numbered 10, after V lost 0 bases and J lost 6 bases. Germline CDR1 is SQVTM and CDR2 is ANQGSEA. This CDR3 has 15 residues. The CDR3 loop reads CSVEDGMTSAGEQYF. The CDR3 DNA reads TGCAGCGTTGAAGATGGGATGACTAGCGCTGGCGAGCAGTACTTC.

V and J are TRBV7-9 and TRBJ1-2, with TRBD1 identical over 7 bases. The germline gives CDR1 SEHNR, CDR2 FQNEAQ (reference sequence). Unmatched junction bases numbered 10, after V lost 1 base and J lost 8 bases. The CDR3 consists of 15 residues. DNA for the CDR3: TGTGCCAGCAGCTTAGTGGGTCGACAGGGACGGGGCTACACCTTC. This translates into CASSLVGRQGRGYTF.

The V gene is TRBV4-2, the J gene TRBJ2-5; TRBD2 might be the D (5 bases). Germline values: CDR1 LGHNA, CDR2 YNFKEQ. The V and J ends lost 0 bases and 5 bases respectively, with 16 bases between them. The CDR3 runs to 16 residues. This CDR3 is CASSQDGRGKWETQYF. CDR3 nucleotide sequence: TGTGCCAGCAGCCAAGATGGACGGGGTAAATGGGAGACCCAGTACTTC.

The chain recombines TRBV7-9 with TRBJ2-1; 13 bases map to TRBD2. Germline V gene data show CDR1 as SEHNR and CDR2 as FQNEAQ (reference sequence). Losses at the gene ends were 5 bases for V and 10 bases for J; bases not matched to a gene: 8. This CDR3 spans 15 amino acids. The CDR3 nucleotides are TGTGCCAGCAGCCCCCGGACTAGCGGGAGAGGGGAGCAGTTCTTC. It translates to CASSPRTSGRGEQFF.

This chain links TRBV5-1 with TRBJ2-2; 10 positions agree with TRBD2. Germline values: CDR1 SGHRS, CDR2 YFSETQ. Trimming took 1 base from V and 5 from J; bases not matched to a gene: 14. This CDR3 contains 19 residues. The CDR3 coding sequence is TGCGCCAGCAGCTTGAGGGGAATACGGACTAGCGGAGAAACCGGGGAGCTGTTTTTT. Translated, it gives CASSLRGIRTSGETGELFF.

The chain uses TRBV7-9 and TRBJ1-4, with D perhaps TRBD1 (5 bases). The V and J ends lost 7 bases and 8 bases respectively, with 17 bases between them. CDR1 and CDR2 (germline): SEHNR, FQNEAQ (reference sequence). This CDR3 has 14 residues. The CDR3 nucleotides read TGTGCCAGCACCTCCGGAGGGGCGGGCGAAAAACTGTTTTTT. This codes for CASTSGGAGEKLFF.

V and J are TRBV5-6 and TRBJ2-7; D remains ambiguous. Looked up from germline, CDR1 is SGHDT and CDR2 is YYEEEE. The V and J ends lost 0 bases and 3 bases respectively, with 7 bases between them. This CDR3 comprises 13 residues. The CDR3 loop reads CASSLGAYYEQYF. CDR3 coding DNA: TGTGCCAGCAGCTTGGGAGCTTACTACGAGCAGTACTTC.

The chain recombines TRBV30 with TRBJ2-3, with 8 nucleotides matching TRBD2. The junction had 9 bases not matched to a gene; V was cut back by 4 bases and J by 6 bases. Germline CDR1 GTSNPN, CDR2 SVGIG (reference sequence). The CDR3 runs 14 residues. CDR3 region: CAWTGLARWDTQYF. The CDR3 coding sequence is TGTGCCTGGACCGGACTAGCTCGTTGGGATACGCAGTATTTT.

V gene TRBV12-2 combines with J gene TRBJ1-2; the table's D call, TRBD1, has no DNA check behind it. TRBV12-2 corresponds to a pseudogene. The CDR3 totals 19 residues. CDR3 loop: CASRSKFRQGPTPVYGYTF. The CDR3 nucleotides are TGTGCAAGTCGCTCCAAATTCCGGCAGGGCCCAACCCCCGTCTATGGCTACACCTTC.

The V call is TRBV6-5, the J call TRBJ1-1, with D unresolved. CDR1 MNHEY and CDR2 SVGAGI come from the germline V gene. V lost 5 bases to trimming and J lost 6 bases, with 16 bases between them. The CDR3 runs to 14 residues. This chain's CDR3 is CASSPGSKRAEAFF. The CDR3 DNA reads TGTGCCAGCAGTCCCGGGTCTAAGAGGGCTGAAGCTTTCTTT.

This chain links TRBV7-9 with TRBJ2-1; weak D call: TRBD1 (6 bases). The V gene lost 5 bases and the J gene lost 5 bases, with 13 bases spanning the gap. The CDR3 is made up of 14 amino acids. Germline assignment: CDR1 SEHNR and CDR2 FQNEAQ (reference sequence). CDR3 sequence: CASSKSGTNNEQFF. The CDR3 nucleotides read TGTGCCAGCAGCAAGAGTGGGACAAACAATGAGCAGTTCTTC.

This chain joins TRBV20-1 and TRBJ2-1; the match to TRBD1 covers 7 bases. Germline loops: CDR1 DFQATT, CDR2 SNEGSKA (reference sequence). V was pared by 6 bases and J by 8 bases, with 4 bases of the junction left unmatched. This CDR3 contains 11 residues. CDR3 region: CSADRADEQFF. For the CDR3, the DNA is TGCAGTGCAGACAGGGCGGATGAGCAGTTCTTC.

J is TRBJ1-2 and V is TRBV18, with no clear D. Germline V gives CDR1 KGHSH, CDR2 LQKENI. Deletions cut 0 bases from V and 8 bases from J, with 10 bases between. The CDR3 has 13 amino acids. The CDR3 sequence: CASSPPLEEGYTF. The CDR3 nucleotides are TGTGCCAGCTCACCACCTTTGGAGGAAGGCTACACCTTC.

V is TRBV7-9 and J is TRBJ2-7; perhaps TRBD2 as D (6 bases). With 5 bases removed from V and 4 bases from J, the gap between germline ends came to 15 bases. In germline, CDR1 is SEHNR, CDR2 FQNEAQ (reference sequence). This CDR3 has 14 amino acids. CDR3 DNA sequence: TGTGCCAGCAGCCCCGGGACTCGAACTTACGAGCAGTACTTC. Its protein product is CASSPGTRTYEQYF.

The J gene is TRBJ2-7, the V gene TRBV6-1; tentative D call: TRBD1 (5 bases). Germline CDR1 reads MNHNS; CDR2 reads SASEGT. CDR3 length: 16 residues. V lost 1 base to trimming and J lost 3 bases, with 16 bases between them. Here the CDR3 reads CASSEEGQLPHYEQYF. In DNA form, the CDR3 reads TGTGCCAGCAGTGAAGAAGGACAACTTCCTCACTACGAGCAGTACTTC.

The CDR3: CASRAFPGGARTDTQYF. CDR3 nucleotide sequence: TGTGCCAGCAGAGCATTCCCGGGGGGGGCCCGCACAGATACGCAGTATTTT. This chain uses TRBV7-2 with TRBJ2-3; 8 nucleotides match TRBD2. The CDR3 runs 17 residues. V gave up 6 bases and J gave up 1 base; unmatched junction bases: 12. From germline, CDR1 is SGHTA and CDR2 FQGNSA. The variable domain in full, with the rest retrieved from reference TRBV7-2 and TRBJ2-3, is GAGVSQSPSNKVTEKGKDVELRCDPISGHTALYWYRQSLGQGLEFLIYFQGNSAPDKSGLPSDRFSAERTGGSVSTLTIQRTQQEDSAVYLCASRAFPGGARTDTQYFGPGTRLTVL.

V usage is TRBV5-1 and J usage is TRBJ2-7; 8 positions match TRBD2. This CDR3 contains 15 residues. The germline gives CDR1 SGHRS, CDR2 YFSETQ. Trimming at V came to 4 bases and at J to 0 bases, leaving 6 bases not matched to a gene. CDR3 bases: TGCGCCAGCAGCCGGGGGGGGATTGGCTCCTACGAGCAGTACTTC. This translates into CASSRGGIGSYEQYF.

The CDR3 sequence: CASSWRGRTEAFF. The CDR3 DNA is TGTGCCAGCAGTTGGAGGGGGCGAACTGAAGCTTTCTTT. This chain joins TRBV27 and TRBJ1-1; TRBD1 matches at 7 bases. This CDR3 has 13 residues. Germline loops: CDR1 MNHEY, CDR2 SMNVEV (reference sequence). The V segment lost 4 bases and the J segment 5 bases; nucleotides outside the gene matches: 4.

J is TRBJ2-5 and V is TRBV23-1; 8 bases align to TRBD1. TRBV23-1 is known as an ORF, though its function is uncertain. The CDR3 has 16 residues. J gave up 6 bases and V 2 bases, and 11 bases lay outside the gene matches. The DNA of the CDR3 is TGCGCCAGCAGTCAACCTAAACCTGACAGGGGACAGACCCAGTACTTC. It encodes CASSQPKPDRGQTQYF.